The clone carrying this T cell receptor beta chain was seen more than once but under ten times. Its target is not known. This may come from a read error, since a much larger clone is one base off. It is likely a read error, because the conserved phenylalanine at the end of the CDR3 is missing. This record belongs to a study of T cells in Graves' hyperthyroidism and ophthalmopathy. The V and J ends lost 2 bases and 0 bases respectively, with 7 bases between them. This CDR3 is 14 amino acids long. Germline loops: CDR1 MNHEY, CDR2 SVGAGI. A sample of blood taken at first hyperthyroidism diagnosis preceded any ophthalmopathy symptoms. TCR beta CDR3 regions were amplified from RNA. HTBI primers drove first-round RT-PCR of the TCR CDR3. TCRdb redid the calling of the multiplex PCR reads with MiXCR, one entry per CDR3 protein. The sample has hundreds of thousands of distinct CDR3 sequences; approximately 14% are singletons.

Study findings and constraints: A model built on 13 V-J features separated ophthalmopathy from stable hyperthyroidism. Researchers found most expanded thyroid clonotypes above 0.001 in blood as well.

The chain couples TRBV6-5 to TRBJ1-1; D unresolved. The sample comprised blood. This TCR was sampled from a woman aged 25 to 45 with Graves' hyperthyroidism that later progressed to Graves' ophthalmopathy. The CDR3 loop reads CASSYRDVNTEAFS. The CDR3 DNA is TGTGCCAGCAGTTACCGGGATGTGAACACTGAAGCTTTCTCT.